Listed below are T cell receptor beta chains from one sample, sequenced in a study of T-cell memory formation after mild COVID-19. TCRdb reprocessed the 5' RACE reads via MiXCR and lists one record per CDR3 protein. Of roughly 620,000 distinct CDR3 sequences listed, about a sixth are singletons. The source material was PBMCs or a T cell subset sorted from them (not recorded which). The source is an adult woman who had mild COVID-19 (a few samples of this study predate the infection). Cell type and time point are not known. The CDR3 runs from the conserved cysteine through the conserved F or W. D genes are given only for firm matches. Clone size is given for some rows only: seen once, a few or many times, or a class if the clone is expanded.

d_call	v_call	clone_size	j_call	cdr3_aa	cdr3_nt
TRBD1	TRBV29-1	few	TRBJ1-1	CSVTGGYTEAFF	TGCAGCGTCACAGGGGGGTACACTGAAGCTTTCTTT
.	TRBV27	few	TRBJ1-5	CASSLWGNRGVNQPQHF	TGTGCCAGCAGTTTATGGGGGAACCGGGGGGTCAATCAGCCCCAGCATTTT
TRBD1	TRBV7-8	many	TRBJ1-2	CASSLSRAGGYRNGYTF	TGTGCCAGCAGCTTATCCAGGGCAGGGGGCTACCGCAATGGCTACACCTTC
TRBD2	TRBV7-6	.	TRBJ2-1	CASSLAGALSYNEQFF	TGTGCCAGCAGCCTAGCGGGGGCCCTCTCCTACAATGAGCAGTTCTTC
TRBD1	TRBV5-5	.	TRBJ2-2	CASSNTGGDTGELFF	TGTGCCAGCAGCAATACAGGGGGAGACACCGGGGAGCTGTTTTTT
.	TRBV7-8	many	TRBJ1-5	CASSLRDSVANQPQHF	TGTGCCAGCAGCTTACGGGATTCTGTAGCCAATCAGCCCCAGCATTTT
.	TRBV4-2	.	TRBJ1-4	CASSHAGENEKLFF	TGTGCCAGCAGCCACGCTGGTGAGAATGAAAAACTGTTTTTT
.	TRBV19	.	TRBJ1-6	CASTGAGRNSPLHF	TGTGCCAGTACAGGAGCGGGGCGGAATTCACCCCTCCACTTT
TRBD1	TRBV30	.	TRBJ1-6	CACQGQENSPLHF	TGTGCCTGCCAAGGACAGGAGAATTCACCCCTCCACTTT
TRBD1	TRBV20-1	.	TRBJ2-5	CSARQGTETQYF	TGCAGTGCTCGACAGGGAACCGAGACCCAGTACTTC
.	TRBV5-1	.	TRBJ1-2	CASSLANGTAHVSF	TGCGCCAGCAGCTTGGCCAATGGGACCGCCCATGTTTCCTTC
.	TRBV12-3/TRBV12-4	.	TRBJ2-3	CASSGRPGSTDTQYF	TGTGCCAGCAGCGGCCGCCCGGGTAGCACAGATACGCAGTATTTT
TRBD2	TRBV29-1	few	TRBJ2-7	CSVTPSGGAYEQYF	TGCAGCGTTACCCCTAGCGGGGGGGCTTACGAGCAGTACTTC
.	TRBV7-2	few	TRBJ1-1	CASSLRPEAFF	TGTGCCAGCAGCTTAAGGCCTGAAGCTTTCTTT
.	TRBV7-9	few	TRBJ1-4	CASTLGDVGGGKLFF	TGTGCCAGCACCCTCGGGGACGTTGGGGGTGGAAAACTGTTTTTT
.	TRBV19	few	TRBJ1-5	CASLGRSGQPQHF	TGTGCCAGTCTCGGACGGTCCGGTCAGCCCCAGCATTTT
TRBD1	TRBV29-1	few	TRBJ1-2	CSVDARGLNGYTF	TGCAGCGTTGACGCCAGGGGGCTGAATGGCTACACCTTC
.	TRBV20-1	.	TRBJ1-3	CSARADEGSGNTIYF	TGCAGTGCTAGGGCCGACGAGGGCTCTGGAAACACCATATATTTT
TRBD2	TRBV7-6	.	TRBJ2-5	CASSSGTSGNQETQYF	TGTGCCAGCAGCTCCGGGACTAGCGGGAACCAAGAGACCCAGTACTTC
.	TRBV19	once	TRBJ1-2	CASRQGRREGGYTF	TGTGCCAGTCGTCAAGGACGCAGGGAGGGGGGCTACACCTTC
TRBD1	TRBV3-1	few	TRBJ1-2	CASSQAGDRYGYTF	TGTGCCAGCAGCCAAGCGGGGGACAGGTATGGCTACACCTTC
.	TRBV7-3	.	TRBJ1-5	CASSLTLGQPQHF	TGTGCCAGCAGCTTAACTCTAGGCCAGCCCCAGCATTTT
TRBD1	TRBV19	few	TRBJ1-1	CASRRTGETEAFF	TGTGCCAGTAGGAGGACAGGGGAGACTGAAGCTTTCTTT
TRBD2	TRBV9	once	TRBJ2-1	CASSETSGYDEQFF	TGTGCCAGCAGCGAAACTAGCGGGTACGATGAGCAGTTCTTC
.	TRBV4-2	many	TRBJ1-2	CASSQGTLLQGYTF	TGTGCCAGCAGCCAGGGGACACTGCTACAGGGCTACACCTTC
.	TRBV20-1	few	TRBJ2-5	CSARDGGGRWETQYF	TGCAGTGCTAGAGACGGAGGAGGGCGGTGGGAGACCCAGTACTTC
TRBD1	TRBV27	few	TRBJ2-7	CASSSRTGLSYEQYF	TGTGCCAGCAGTTCGCGGACAGGGCTTTCCTACGAGCAGTACTTC
TRBD2	TRBV20-1	.	TRBJ2-5	CSARVGSGAQETQYF	TGCAGTGCTAGAGTTGGGAGCGGGGCCCAAGAGACCCAGTACTTC
TRBD2	TRBV14	few	TRBJ2-5	CASSQGGAGAQYF	TGTGCCAGCAGCCAGGGAGGGGCGGGAGCCCAGTACTTC
.	TRBV4-2	few	TRBJ2-3	CASSQISEGTQYF	TGTGCCAGCAGCCAAATTAGTGAGGGTACGCAGTATTTT
.	TRBV12-3/TRBV12-4	.	TRBJ1-6	CASSPREGSPLHF	TGTGCCAGCAGCCCCCGTGAGGGTTCACCCCTCCACTTT
.	TRBV4-3	.	TRBJ1-2	CASSQGSTNYGYTF	TGCGCCAGCAGCCAAGGAAGTACTAACTATGGCTACACCTTC
TRBD1	TRBV24-1	few	TRBJ2-3	CATSETDRRTDTQYF	TGTGCCACCAGTGAAACGGACAGGCGCACAGATACGCAGTATTTT
TRBD2	TRBV27	.	TRBJ2-5	CASSPMSGEAGGQYQETQYF	TGTGCCAGCAGTCCGATGTCTGGGGAGGCGGGGGGTCAGTACCAAGAGACCCAGTACTTC
.	TRBV6-2/TRBV6-3	.	TRBJ2-7	CASRPNRARTYEQYF	TGTGCCAGCAGGCCTAACAGGGCCCGGACCTACGAGCAGTACTTC
TRBD2	TRBV6-4	few	TRBJ2-1	CASSELAGGHEQFF	TGTGCCAGCAGTGAACTAGCGGGGGGGCATGAGCAGTTCTTC
TRBD2	TRBV7-3	.	TRBJ2-1	CASRDRGGDYNEQFF	TGTGCCAGCCGGGACCGGGGGGGGGACTACAATGAGCAGTTCTTC
.	TRBV4-3	few	TRBJ2-5	CASSQGRSSGETQYF	TGCGCCAGCAGCCAAGGGCGGAGTTCGGGAGAGACCCAGTACTTC
TRBD1	TRBV29-1	many	TRBJ2-3	CSVLSGTGGLDTQYF	TGCAGCGTTCTATCCGGGACAGGGGGATTAGATACGCAGTATTTT
.	TRBV9	.	TRBJ2-5	CASTPGRSPGETQYF	TGTGCCAGCACCCCAGGGAGGTCTCCCGGGGAGACCCAGTACTTC
.	TRBV20-1	.	TRBJ2-7	CSARTTQTRAYEQYF	TGCAGTGCTAGAACCACCCAGACTCGGGCCTACGAGCAGTACTTC
TRBD1	TRBV9	.	TRBJ1-2	CASSTGTGGKYGYTF	TGTGCCAGCAGCACGGGGACAGGGGGTAAATATGGCTACACCTTC
TRBD1	TRBV24-1	few	TRBJ2-1	CATSDPPGQGDNEQFF	TGTGCCACCAGTGATCCGCCGGGACAGGGGGACAATGAGCAGTTCTTC
.	TRBV14	.	TRBJ2-2	CASSQVGAGRTGELFF	TGTGCCAGCAGCCAAGTAGGTGCAGGGAGAACCGGGGAGCTGTTTTTT
.	TRBV7-8	few	TRBJ1-1	CASSLQIGNTEAFF	TGTGCCAGCAGCTTACAGATTGGGAACACTGAAGCTTTCTTT
.	TRBV7-2	many	TRBJ1-6	CASSLVQGRLISSSYNSPLHF	TGTGCCAGCAGCTTAGTTCAGGGACGGCTGATTTCGAGCTCCTATAATTCACCCCTCCACTTT
.	TRBV7-6	.	TRBJ2-7	CASSFTGLRGTYEQYF	TGTGCCAGCAGCTTTACAGGGCTTCGGGGGACCTACGAGCAGTACTTC
.	TRBV7-7	.	TRBJ2-2	CASSLVESTGELFF	TGTGCTAGCAGCTTAGTGGAGTCCACCGGGGAGCTGTTTTTT
TRBD1	TRBV10-3	few	TRBJ2-2	CATFFWDRGTGELFF	TGTGCCACCTTCTTCTGGGACAGAGGGACCGGGGAGCTGTTTTTT
.	TRBV12-3/TRBV12-4	few	TRBJ1-6	CASSLLRGDSPLHF	TGTGCCAGCAGTTTATTGCGTGGGGATTCACCCCTCCACTTT
TRBD2	TRBV20-1	.	TRBJ2-1	CSAPPSGSMDEQFF	TGCAGTGCTCCTCCAAGCGGGAGCATGGATGAGCAGTTCTTC
.	TRBV19	few	TRBJ1-1	CASSHGANTEAFF	TGTGCCAGTAGTCACGGGGCGAACACTGAAGCTTTCTTT
.	TRBV7-2	few	TRBJ1-4	CASSLGPPSTNEKLFF	TGTGCCAGCAGCTTGGGACCTCCTTCAACTAATGAAAAACTGTTTTTT
.	TRBV4-1	.	TRBJ2-5	CASSGAGSFETQYF	TGCGCCAGCAGCGGTGCGGGTAGCTTTGAGACCCAGTACTTC
TRBD1	TRBV6-5	few	TRBJ2-1	CASSPPGQGVWEQFF	TGTGCCAGCAGCCCCCCGGGACAGGGGGTTTGGGAGCAGTTCTTC
.	TRBV18	few	TRBJ2-7	CASSRQGHEQYF	TGTGCCAGCTCACGGCAGGGCCACGAGCAGTACTTC
TRBD2	TRBV12-3/TRBV12-4	few	TRBJ2-1	CASLAGGPYEQFF	TGTGCCAGCTTAGCGGGAGGGCCCTATGAGCAGTTCTTC
TRBD2	TRBV29-1	.	TRBJ2-1	CSVPTGTTGYDEQFF	TGCAGCGTTCCCACCGGGACTACCGGATATGATGAGCAGTTCTTC
TRBD2	TRBV29-1	few	TRBJ2-7	CSVDGLAGSLYEQYF	TGCAGCGTTGATGGACTAGCGGGGTCTCTCTACGAGCAGTACTTC
.	TRBV5-1	.	TRBJ2-3	CASNWDRATDTQYF	TGCGCCAGCAACTGGGACCGAGCCACAGATACGCAGTATTTT